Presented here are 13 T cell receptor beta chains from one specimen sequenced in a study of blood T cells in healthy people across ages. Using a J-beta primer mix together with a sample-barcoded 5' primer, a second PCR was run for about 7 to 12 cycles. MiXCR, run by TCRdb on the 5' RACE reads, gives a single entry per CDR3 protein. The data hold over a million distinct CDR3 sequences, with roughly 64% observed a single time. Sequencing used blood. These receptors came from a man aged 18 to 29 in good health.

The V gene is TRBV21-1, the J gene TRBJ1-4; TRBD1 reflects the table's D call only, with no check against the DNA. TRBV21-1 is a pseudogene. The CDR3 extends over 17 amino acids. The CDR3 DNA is TGTGCCAGCACTTTTCGAGGGGCGGAGGGGCGGAATGAAAAACTGTTTTTT. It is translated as CASTFRGAEGRNEKLFF.

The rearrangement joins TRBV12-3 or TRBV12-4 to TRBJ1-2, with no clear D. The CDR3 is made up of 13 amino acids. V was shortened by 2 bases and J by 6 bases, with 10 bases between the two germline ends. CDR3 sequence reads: CASSLPGEDGYTF. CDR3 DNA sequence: TGTGCCAGCAGTTTACCGGGAGAGGATGGCTACACCTTC.

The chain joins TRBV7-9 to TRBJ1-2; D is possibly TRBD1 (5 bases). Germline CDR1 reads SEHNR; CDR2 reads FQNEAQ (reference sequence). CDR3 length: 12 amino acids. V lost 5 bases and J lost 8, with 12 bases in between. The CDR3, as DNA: TGTGCCAGCAGCCCGGGGGGTCTGGGCTACACCTTC. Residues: CASSPGGLGYTF.

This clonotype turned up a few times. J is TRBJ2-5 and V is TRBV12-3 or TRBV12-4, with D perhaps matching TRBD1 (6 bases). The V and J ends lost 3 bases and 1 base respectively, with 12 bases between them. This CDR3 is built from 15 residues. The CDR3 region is CASSFPQGSQETQYF. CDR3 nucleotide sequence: TGTGCCAGCAGTTTCCCCCAGGGGAGCCAAGAGACCCAGTACTTC.

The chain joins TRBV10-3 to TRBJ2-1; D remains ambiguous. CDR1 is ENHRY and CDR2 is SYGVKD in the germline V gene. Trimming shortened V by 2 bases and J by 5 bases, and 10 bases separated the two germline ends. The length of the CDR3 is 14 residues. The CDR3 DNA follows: TGTGCCATCAGTGAGGCGAATACCCACAATGAGCAGTTCTTC. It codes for CAISEANTHNEQFF.

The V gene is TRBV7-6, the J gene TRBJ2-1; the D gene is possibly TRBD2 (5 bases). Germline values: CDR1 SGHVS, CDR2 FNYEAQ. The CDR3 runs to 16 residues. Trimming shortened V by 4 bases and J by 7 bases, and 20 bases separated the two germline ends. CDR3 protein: CASSSPNPGGENEQFF. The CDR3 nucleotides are TGTGCCAGCAGCTCCCCGAACCCCGGAGGCGAAAATGAGCAGTTCTTC.

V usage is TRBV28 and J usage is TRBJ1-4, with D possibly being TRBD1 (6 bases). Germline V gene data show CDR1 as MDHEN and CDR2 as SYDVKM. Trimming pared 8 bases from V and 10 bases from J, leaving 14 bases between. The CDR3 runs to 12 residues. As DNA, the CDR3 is TGTGCCAGCGTCAGGGGTGTCGGAAAACTGTTTTTT. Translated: CASVRGVGKLFF.

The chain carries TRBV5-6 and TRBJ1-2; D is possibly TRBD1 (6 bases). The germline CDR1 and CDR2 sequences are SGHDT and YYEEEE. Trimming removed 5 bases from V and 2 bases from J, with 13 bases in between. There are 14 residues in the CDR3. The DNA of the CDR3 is TGTGCCAGCAGTTATGGGACAACGAACTATGGCTACACCTTC. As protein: CASSYGTTNYGYTF.

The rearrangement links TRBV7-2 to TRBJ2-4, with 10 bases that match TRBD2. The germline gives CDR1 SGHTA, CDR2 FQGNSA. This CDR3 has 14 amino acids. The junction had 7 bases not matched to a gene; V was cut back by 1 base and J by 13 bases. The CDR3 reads CASSLDPAGGGQYF. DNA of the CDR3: TGTGCCAGCAGCTTAGATCCAGCGGGGGGGGGGCAGTACTTC.

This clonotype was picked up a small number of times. CDR3 DNA sequence: TGTGCCAGCAGCCCAGGGGTCAGGGGAGCTCAGCCCCAGCATTTT. Its translation is CASSPGVRGAQPQHF. This chain uses TRBV9 with TRBJ1-5, with a tentative D call TRBD1 (6 bases). Germline-derived CDR1 and CDR2 are SGDLS and YYNGEE. CDR3 length: 15 residues. V was clipped by 4 bases and J by 6 bases, with 17 bases between them.

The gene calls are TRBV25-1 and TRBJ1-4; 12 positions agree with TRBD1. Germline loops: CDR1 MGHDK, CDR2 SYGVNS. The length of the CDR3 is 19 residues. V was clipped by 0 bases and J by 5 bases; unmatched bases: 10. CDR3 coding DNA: TGTGCCAGCAGTGAATATGGGACAGGGGGCGATATTTTGAATGAAAAACTGTTTTTT. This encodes CASSEYGTGGDILNEKLFF.

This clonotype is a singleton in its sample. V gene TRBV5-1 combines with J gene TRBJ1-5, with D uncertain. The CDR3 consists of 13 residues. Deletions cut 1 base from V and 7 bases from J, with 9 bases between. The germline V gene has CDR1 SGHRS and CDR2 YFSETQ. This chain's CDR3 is CASSLFLGQPQHF. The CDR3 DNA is TGCGCCAGCAGCTTGTTCCTTGGGCAGCCCCAGCATTTT.

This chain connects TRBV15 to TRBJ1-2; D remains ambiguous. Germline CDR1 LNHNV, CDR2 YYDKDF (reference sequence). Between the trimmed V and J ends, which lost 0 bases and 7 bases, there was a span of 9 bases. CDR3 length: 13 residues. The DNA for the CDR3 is TGTGCCACCAGCAGAGACGCAATCAGTGGCTACACCTTC. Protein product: CATSRDAISGYTF.